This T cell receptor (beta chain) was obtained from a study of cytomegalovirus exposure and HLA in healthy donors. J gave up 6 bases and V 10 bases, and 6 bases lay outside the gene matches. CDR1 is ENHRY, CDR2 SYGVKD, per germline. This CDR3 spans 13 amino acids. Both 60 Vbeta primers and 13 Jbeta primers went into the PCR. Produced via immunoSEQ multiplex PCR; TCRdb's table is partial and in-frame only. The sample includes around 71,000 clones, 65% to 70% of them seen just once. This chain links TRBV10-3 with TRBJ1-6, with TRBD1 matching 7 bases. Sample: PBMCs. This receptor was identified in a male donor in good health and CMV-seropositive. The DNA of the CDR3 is TGTGCCACCACGGGACAGACTAATTCACCCCTCCACTTT. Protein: CATTGQTNSPLHF.